What follows describes a single T cell receptor beta chain. The clone's antigen remains unknown. No much larger clone exists at a distance of one base, and base qualities are not known. TCRbeta CDR3 regions were amplified from genomic DNA using the immunoSEQ Assay, a bias-controlled multiplex PCR. Per the authors' processing: The number of nucleated cells in each sample was estimated by amplification of reference gene primers within the assay. To quantify the absolute abundance of each unique TCRbeta CDR3 rearrangement, sequence reads were collapsed and filtered. Productive Simpson clonality was computed per sample as the square root of Simpson's diversity index over productive rearrangements. The table was pulled from immuneACCESS by TCRdb, which kept in-frame rearrangements only. Such tables lose some clones; where checked, under half of the loss comes from unresolved V genes, and the rest has no known cause. V and J calls and clone size come straight from that table; D and trimming were deduced from the DNA. In this sample the table shows 250,000 to 300,000 clones, roughly 85% of which occur a single time. The ten largest clones represent 5.1% of the sample.

The germline V gene sets CDR1 to SGHTA and CDR2 to FQGNSA. Measured from the cysteine to the phenylalanine, the CDR3 is 15 residues long. Solely the CDR3 DNA is kept, with 45 bases framed from the first base. V and J lose 1 base and 1 base, and a span of 11 bases separates them. Whole blood was collected in K2EDTA tubes by collaborating institutions according to the institutions' own protocols. For TCRbeta analysis, collaborators shipped samples as frozen whole blood, isolated PBMCs, or DNA extracted from either of those sample types. These data are taken from a study of blood T cell repertoires in COVID-19 (dated by TCRdb to the early 2020s). Looking at the study overall: Samples covering the acute and convalescent phases of COVID-19 were provided by collaborators in the United States, Italy and Spain. Where HLA class I and class II types were available, the types were taken from metadata supplied by the sample provider, not from assay-based typing. The samples were drawn from two sources: the first 160 participants of the ongoing ImmuneRACE study, and fewer than 1,500 subjects contributed by 6 global collaborators. A de-identified subject ID, COVID-19 status, age in years and sex were almost always included in the sample metadata. Subjects who had been exposed to COVID-19, were actively infected with it, or had recovered from it provided the deeply sampled blood TCRbeta repertoires that made up the dataset. The prospective study material was composed of cDNA or gDNA derived from T cells, B-cell-depleted T cells, or PBMCs. The repertoires were released in a freely available public database meant as a resource for research on the immune response to SARS-CoV-2. General findings and caveats noted by the study authors: The amount of clinical and demographic metadata varied by source and participant and was provided uncurated.

The chain is encoded by TRBV7-2 joined to TRBJ2-7, and possibly TRBD2, on 6 matching bases. Sequencing was performed on peripheral blood. This TCR derives from a man aged 45-60 years with active or convalescent COVID-19. The nucleotide sequence reads as follows: TGTGCCAGCAGCTTAGGGGGGGTCAGGTCCTACGAGCAGTACTTC. It encodes CASSLGGVRSYEQYF.